Each of the 10 T cell receptor beta chains below was sequenced from the same sample in a study of cytomegalovirus exposure and HLA in healthy donors. PCR amplification relied on 60 Vbeta primers (plus 13 Jbeta primers). Clones were sequenced by immunoSEQ multiplex PCR, and TCRdb holds only the in-frame ones, with some missing. The sample yields 170,000 or so clones, approximately 88% seen once. Sequenced input: PBMCs. The receptors shown here come from a boy younger than 10 in good health and CMV-seronegative.

The chain carries TRBV5-4 and TRBJ2-7; 8 bases match TRBD2. Germline CDR1 reads SGHNT; CDR2 reads YYREEE (reference sequence). This CDR3 is 14 amino acids long. The V and J ends lost 4 bases and 3 bases, in that order; junction bases with no gene match: 6. The CDR3 sequence is CASSVGTRVYEQYF. As DNA, the CDR3 is TGTGCCAGCAGCGTGGGGACTAGAGTCTACGAGCAGTACTTC.

The J gene is TRBJ2-1, the V gene TRBV29-1; D may be TRBD2 (5 bases). There are 13 residues in the CDR3. The V gene's germline CDR1 is SQVTM and CDR2 ANQGSEA. V lost 4 bases, J lost 7 bases, and 14 bases lay in between. DNA of the CDR3: TGCAGCGTTGTATTGAGGGTTGAGAATGAGCAGTTCTTC. Its translation is CSVVLRVENEQFF.

The chain couples TRBV5-1 to TRBJ2-3; D is perhaps TRBD2 (5 bases). Germline V CDR1 and CDR2: SGHRS, YFSETQ. The germline V and J ends were trimmed by 8 bases and 6 bases, with 16 bases remaining between them. The CDR3 is 13 residues long. CDR3 coding DNA: TGCGCCAGATTTGCGGAGGAAGACGATACGCAGTATTTT. Translation: CARFAEEDDTQYF.

The CDR3 protein is CASSLTGISYEQYF. The CDR3 DNA is TGCGCCAGCAGCCTGACAGGCATCTCCTACGAGCAGTACTTC. V usage is TRBV5-1 and J usage is TRBJ2-7, with a weak D call TRBD1 (6 bases). V gave up 4 bases and J gave up 0 bases, with 11 bases separating them. This CDR3 is 14 amino acids long. From germline, CDR1 is SGHRS and CDR2 YFSETQ.

The chain joins TRBV6-1 to TRBJ1-4; 8 bases are shared with TRBD1. The CDR3 has 18 amino acids. The J segment lost 0 bases and the V segment lost 4 bases, leaving 10 bases of the junction unmatched. The germline V gene encodes CDR1 MNHNS and CDR2 SASEGT. CDR3: CASSGIRDRSATNEKLFF. Here the CDR3 DNA reads TGTGCCAGCAGTGGAATCCGGGACAGGAGCGCAACTAATGAAAAACTGTTTTTT.

For the CDR3, the DNA is TGTGCCAGCAGCTTGTTTAGCGGGGAATCAGATACGCAGTATTTT. Translated, it gives CASSLFSGESDTQYF. The chain recombines TRBV7-9 with TRBJ2-3; TRBD2 aligns across 8 bases. Unmatched junction bases numbered 6, after V lost 3 bases and J lost 4 bases. CDR3 length: 15 amino acids. The germline CDR1 and CDR2 sequences are SEHNR and FQNEAQ (reference sequence).

The genes are TRBV19 and TRBJ1-1; 8 bases are a match to TRBD1. Per germline, CDR1 LNHDA and CDR2 SQIVND (reference sequence). There are 16 residues in the CDR3. J was trimmed by 3 bases and V by 4 bases; bases with no gene match: 10. The CDR3 nucleotides are TGTGCCAGTAGTAAGGGCAGGGGGCGCCTAGACACTGAAGCTTTCTTT. Translating gives CASSKGRGRLDTEAFF.

The chain joins TRBV7-3 to TRBJ1-1; tentatively, D is TRBD1 (6 bases). The CDR3 has 13 amino acids. Trimming removed 3 bases at V and 4 bases at J, with 9 bases between. CDR1 is SGHTA, CDR2 FQGTGA, per germline. CDR3 bases: TGTGCCAGCAGCTTTAGCAGGGGCACTGAAGCTTTCTTT. This encodes CASSFSRGTEAFF.

This chain links TRBV1 with TRBJ2-3; no check of the table's D call, TRBD1, against the DNA was made. TRBV1 is described as a pseudogene. The CDR3 is 11 amino acids. The CDR3 protein is CTSINPITQYF. The CDR3 coding sequence is TGCACCAGCATCAATCCCATCACGCAGTATTTT.

J is TRBJ1-5 and V is TRBV28; D is unresolved. The CDR3 spans 16 residues. Germline CDR1 MDHEN, CDR2 SYDVKM. V lost 2 bases and J 1 base, leaving 12 bases between the germline ends. CDR3 sequence: CASSLMSGRSNQPQHF. The CDR3 nucleotides are TGTGCCAGCAGTTTAATGTCCGGGAGAAGCAATCAGCCCCAGCATTTT.